Listed below are T cell receptor beta chains from one sample, sequenced in a study of T and B cells in COVID-19 patients. TCRdb re-called the multiplex PCR reads through MiXCR, storing one row per CDR3 protein. The sample shows around 16,000 distinct CDR3 sequences, roughly a quarter of them seen only once. The sequenced material came from blood. These receptors all come from a human donor who had recovered from COVID-19. CDR3s include the opening cysteine and the closing phenylalanine or tryptophan. A D gene is named only where the DNA matches it firmly. Clone size is not always given. Where it is, it says once, few, many or a class for expanded clones.

v_gene,abundance,j_gene,d_gene,CDR3nt,CDR3aa
TRBV5-4,-,TRBJ1-2,-,TGTGCCAGCAGCTTGGCGGGCTATGGCTACACCTTC,CASSLAGYGYTF
TRBV15,many,TRBJ2-2,TRBD2,TGTGCCACCAGCAGAGGACTAGCGGGAGGGGTTAACACCGGGGAGCTGTTTTTT,CATSRGLAGGVNTGELFF
TRBV19,-,TRBJ2-1,TRBD2,TGTGCCAGTAGTATAAATCTAGCGGGACGCATCTACAATGAGCAGTTCTTC,CASSINLAGRIYNEQFF
TRBV24-1,-,TRBJ2-1,-,TGTGCCACCAGTGGTAGCCCCCCGGGACAGGGGGTACTAGCGGGGGGTAATGAGCAGTTCTTC,CATSGSPPGQGVLAGGNEQFF
TRBV24-1,-,TRBJ2-7,-,TGTGCCACCGAGTACGAGCAGTACTTC,CATEYEQYF
TRBV6-1,few,TRBJ2-5,TRBD2,TGTGCCAGCAGTGTCCGACTAGCGGGAGTAGAGACCCAGTACTTC,CASSVRLAGVETQYF
TRBV27,many,TRBJ2-3,-,TGTGCCAGCCACCTTGTTGGAGTAGATACGCAGTATTTT,CASHLVGVDTQYF
TRBV19,medium-sized,TRBJ2-7,TRBD2,TGTGCCAGTAGCCGTGGACTAGCGGCGTCAGGGGGCGAGCAGTACTTC,CASSRGLAASGGEQYF
TRBV19,many,TRBJ2-1,TRBD2,TGTGCCAGTAGTTTCCGTAGCGGGAGCTCCTACAATGAGCAGTTCTTC,CASSFRSGSSYNEQFF
TRBV12-3/TRBV12-4,-,TRBJ2-3,-,-,CASSFDWATGATF
TRBV18,few,TRBJ2-3,-,TGTGCCAGCTCACCACCTGAGCCCCTGGGGCAGTATTTT,CASSPPEPLGQYF
TRBV6-6,few,TRBJ2-1,TRBD2,TGTGCCAGCAGTTATGAGAAAAGCGGGGATCAGTTCTTC,CASSYEKSGDQFF
TRBV6-5,-,TRBJ2-7,-,TGTGCCAGCAGTACAACGGAGTTCTACGAGCAGTACTTC,CASSTTEFYEQYF
TRBV5-5,few,TRBJ1-1,-,TGTGCCAGCAGCTTGGCCACAGGGTACACTGAAGCTTTCTTT,CASSLATGYTEAFF
TRBV12-3/TRBV12-4,few,TRBJ2-7,-,TGTGCCAGCAGTTTTAGGACTTCCCCCTACGAGCAGTACTTC,CASSFRTSPYEQYF
TRBV6-5,medium-sized,TRBJ2-6,-,TGTGCCAGCAGTGTTCGCGGCATGGGGGCCAACGTCCTGACTTTC,CASSVRGMGANVLTF
TRBV12-3/TRBV12-4,many,TRBJ2-3,TRBD2,TGTGCCAGCAGTTTGTCCGCTAGCGGGACCACAGATACGCAGTATTTT,CASSLSASGTTDTQYF
TRBV5-4,-,TRBJ2-5,TRBD2,TGTGCCAGCAGCTTGGTCGGGGGGGGGGAGACCCAGTACTTC,CASSLVGGGETQYF
TRBV6-5,many,TRBJ2-1,TRBD2,TGTGCCAGCAGTTCAACTAGCGGGGGGAACAATGAGCAGTTCTTC,CASSSTSGGNNEQFF
TRBV29-1,medium-sized,TRBJ2-5,-,TGCAGCGTTGCGGTCTTAGGAGAGACCCAGTACTTC,CSVAVLGETQYF
TRBV30,-,TRBJ1-2,-,TGTGCCTGGAGTGTAGGCAGGGCTTACGGCTACACCTTC,CAWSVGRAYGYTF
TRBV11-2,few,TRBJ2-7,-,TGTGCCAGCAGCTTAGGGTACTACGAGCAGTACTTC,CASSLGYYEQYF
TRBV19,medium-sized,TRBJ2-5,-,TGTGCCAGTACCGGTGGGGGAGAGACCCAGTACTTC,CASTGGGETQYF
TRBV19,few,TRBJ1-2,-,TGTGCCTGCAACAGGGCGGAGGACTATGGCTACACCTTC,CACNRAEDYGYTF
TRBV6-5,few,TRBJ1-1,TRBD1,TGTGCCAGCAGTCTAAGCGGGACAGGTTGGGACACTGAAGCTTTCTTT,CASSLSGTGWDTEAFF
TRBV6-5,many,TRBJ2-7,TRBD1,TGTGCCAGCAGTTACTTCGGACAGGGGGCTGACGAGCAGTACTTC,CASSYFGQGADEQYF
TRBV5-1,few,TRBJ1-4,-,TGCGCCAGCAGCTTGGACCCCGACAGTGCAACTAATGAAAAACTGTTTTTT,CASSLDPDSATNEKLFF
TRBV11-2,once,TRBJ2-1,-,TGTGCCAGCAGCTCGTGGGCAGGAACCTACAATGAGCAGTTCTTC,CASSSWAGTYNEQFF
TRBV18,few,TRBJ1-3,-,TGTGCCAGCTCACCTGGGGGCTTTGGAAACACCATATATTTT,CASSPGGFGNTIYF
TRBV6-5,-,TRBJ1-2,TRBD1,TGTGCCAGCAGTTACCGGGGGGGACAGTCCTATGGCTACACCTTC,CASSYRGGQSYGYTF
TRBV20-1,-,TRBJ2-2,-,TGCAGTGTTCGTCCGGACCTTGGGAACACCGGGGAGCTGTTTTTT,CSVRPDLGNTGELFF
TRBV5-6,-,TRBJ2-7,TRBD1,TGTGCCAGCAGCTTCCTCATGACCGGGACAGGGAGGCGGGAGCAGTACTTC,CASSFLMTGTGRREQYF
TRBV12-3/TRBV12-4,medium-sized,TRBJ2-1,-,TGTGCCAGCACCACCGCAAGTTACAATGAGCAGTTCTTC,CASTTASYNEQFF
TRBV21-1,-,TRBJ1-1,-,TGTGCCAGCAGCAATGACCGGTTGAACACTGAAGCTTTCTTT,CASSNDRLNTEAFF
TRBV6-1,many,TRBJ2-1,-,TGTGCCAGCAACCCTCGCATCAATGAGCAGTTCTTC,CASNPRINEQFF
TRBV7-2,many,TRBJ2-6,-,TGTGCCAGCAGCATTGCACGGGGTGGGGCCAACGTCCTGACTTTC,CASSIARGGANVLTF
TRBV6-1,few,TRBJ2-2,TRBD2,TGTGCCAGCAGCGTTAGCCCCAGCGGGGGGGCCGGGGAGCTGTTTTTT,CASSVSPSGGAGELFF
TRBV30,-,TRBJ1-3,-,TGTGCCTGGACCCCGGGGTCAGGAAACACCATATATTTT,CAWTPGSGNTIYF
TRBV11-2,-,TRBJ2-7,-,TGTGCCAGCAGCTTAGAGGTCGAGCAGTACTTC,CASSLEVEQYF
TRBV19,many,TRBJ1-2,-,TGTGCCAGTAGTATGATCGGGAGCTATGGCTACACCTTC,CASSMIGSYGYTF
TRBV19,-,TRBJ2-3,TRBD2,TGTGCCGCGGGGGGGCCAAATACAGATACGCAGTATTTT,CAAGGPNTDTQYF
TRBV6-2/TRBV6-3,few,TRBJ1-5,-,TGTGCCAGCAGTTACTCGAGTAGTCCAGGCCCCAATCAGCCCCAGCATTTT,CASSYSSSPGPNQPQHF
TRBV20-1,few,TRBJ1-5,-,TGCAGTGCTAGAGATAGGGCCGAAAGTGGGCCCCAGCATTTT,CSARDRAESGPQHF